This TCR beta chain was identified during a study of low-dose radiotherapy and immunotherapy resistance in tumors. The wider study: Oral aspirin 300 mg was taken by patients daily for four cycles from cycle 1 day 1.

TRAV and TRBV primers primed cDNA for both TCRalpha and TCRbeta. With a constant-region primer and a V-primer adapter, TCRs were subjected to around 18 PCR cycles of amplification. TCRdb reprocessed the reads with MiXCR, giving one entry per CDR3 protein. The table lists around 69,000 distinct CDR3 sequences, around a third of them singletons, with around 10% in the top ten. The V and J ends lost 1 base and 5 bases respectively, with 11 bases between them. CDR3 length: 13 amino acids. Germline CDR1 GTSNPN, CDR2 SVGIG (reference sequence). The time point denotes: before trial treatment. Treatment combined nivolumab, ipilimumab, aspirin, low-dose cyclophosphamide and low-dose radiotherapy in a dose-escalation trial. Ten or more counts support this clonotype.

Sequencing was performed on PBMCs, taken before treatment. This clonotype was sampled from a female donor with ovarian cancer. The chain recombines TRBV30 with TRBJ1-1; no firm D call. CDR3 nucleotide sequence: TGTGCCTGGAGTGGAGGGTGGAGGACTGAAGCTTTCTTT. Translation: CAWSGGWRTEAFF.